The 12 T cell receptor beta chains presented below share a single source sample, sequenced in a study of cytomegalovirus exposure and HLA in healthy donors (dated by TCRdb to between 2016 and 2019). Receptor amplification or capture employed the immunoSEQ multiplex PCR assay. For the multiplex PCR, a mixture combining 60 forward primers for TCR Vbeta segments and 13 reverse primers for TCR Jbeta segments was used. Here the immuneACCESS table is served through TCRdb, limited to in-frame sequences with V and J called. Missing clones are a known gap in these copies; in checked studies unresolved V genes cover under half, and the rest lacks a known reason. Here the sample has around 150,000 clones; approximately 71% occur a single time. The ten top clones hold approximately 1.5% of the sample. Sequenced sample: PBMCs. These receptors were collected from a man aged 50 to 59 in good health and CMV-seronegative.

DNA of the CDR3: TGTGCCAGCAGCCTCAGGACCCAGGGGGCATCAGGCTCACCCCTCCACTTT. Translation: CASSLRTQGASGSPLHF. The chain is built from TRBV7-6 and TRBJ1-6; 8 bases match TRBD1. V shed 5 bases, J shed 10 bases, and the junction held 16 bases outside the gene matches. The CDR3 covers 17 residues. Germline V gene lookup returns CDR1 SGHVS and CDR2 FNYEAQ.

The chain uses TRBV28 and TRBJ1-1, with a tentative D call TRBD1 (6 bases). This CDR3 has 17 residues. Germline V CDR1 and CDR2: MDHEN, SYDVKM. Trimming cost V 3 bases and J 5 bases, with 22 bases left between them. The CDR3 DNA reads as TGTGCCAGCAGTTTGCCCGGTCGGTGGGGGCAAGGGACTGAAGCTTTCTTT. It specifies CASSLPGRWGQGTEAFF. Full variable domain (outside the CDR3, taken from reference TRBV28 and TRBJ1-1): DVKVTQSSRYLVKRTGEKVFLECVQDMDHENMFWYRQDPGLGLRLIYFSYDVKMKEKGDIPEGYSVSREKKERFSLILESASTNQTSMYLCASSLPGRWGQGTEAFFGQGTRLTVV.

This clone was seen a handful of times. The V call is TRBV15, the J call TRBJ2-7; 8 nucleotides match TRBD1. V lost 0 bases and J lost 6; bases outside the gene matches: 7. Germline CDR1 and CDR2: LNHNV and YYDKDF (reference sequence). This CDR3 has 15 amino acids. CDR3 residues: CATSRDDRGLGEQYF. In nucleotides, the CDR3 is TGTGCCACCAGCAGAGACGACAGGGGACTCGGCGAGCAGTACTTC.

This rearrangement joins TRBV21-1 to TRBJ1-5. TRBV21-1 is designated a pseudogene. The CDR3 loop spans 15 amino acids. CDR3 sequence: CASSKEKSSNQPQHF. DNA for the CDR3: TGTGCCAGCAGCAAAGAAAAGAGCAGCAATCAGCCCCAGCATTTT.

This chain joins TRBV5-1 and TRBJ2-7; 8 positions agree with TRBD1. Germline V gene data show CDR1 as SGHRS and CDR2 as YFSETQ. The CDR3 has 12 amino acids. V shed 3 bases and J 5 bases; nucleotides not matched to a gene: 1. The CDR3: CASSSDRDEQYF. CDR3 DNA: TGCGCCAGCAGCTCGGACAGGGACGAGCAGTACTTC. Variable domain in full (rest from reference TRBV5-1 and TRBJ2-7): KAGVTQTPRYLIKTRGQQVTLSCSPISGHRSVSWYQQTPGQGLQFLFEYFSETQRNKGNFPGRFSGRQFSNSRSEMNVSTLELGDSALYLCASSSDRDEQYFGPGTRLTVT.

V and J are TRBV19 and TRBJ2-3, with 8 positions matching TRBD1. The length of the CDR3 is 14 residues. Germline values: CDR1 LNHDA, CDR2 SQIVND (reference sequence). Unmatched junction bases numbered 6, after V lost 5 bases and J lost 5 bases. DNA of the CDR3: TGTGCCAGTAGTTTCCAGGGGGCAAGAGATACGCAGTATTTT. Residues: CASSFQGARDTQYF.

This chain joins TRBV2 and TRBJ2-5; maybe TRBD1 (6 bases). The V and J ends lost 5 bases and 0 bases respectively, with 16 bases between them. Per the germline V gene, CDR1 is SNHLY and CDR2 is FYNNEI. The CDR3 covers 16 residues. The CDR3 DNA sequence: TGTGCCAGCAGTTCTCGGTCCAGGGACAACCAAGAGACCCAGTACTTC. Translated, it gives CASSSRSRDNQETQYF.

This chain connects TRBV6-1 to TRBJ2-2; D remains ambiguous. V was cut by 3 bases and J by 5 bases, with 16 bases left in between. The length of the CDR3 is 16 residues. The V gene's germline CDR1 is MNHNS and CDR2 SASEGT. Written as DNA, the CDR3 is TGTGCCAGCAGTGAGTATCGAAGTTTTCAGACCGGGGAGCTGTTTTTT. It encodes CASSEYRSFQTGELFF.

This clone was observed a handful of times. This chain connects TRBV6-6 to TRBJ1-6, with TRBD1 matching over 9 bases. The CDR3 sequence is 15 residues long. V shed 4 bases and J 13 bases; nucleotides not matched to a gene: 11. Germline V gene lookup returns CDR1 MNHNY and CDR2 SVGAGI (reference sequence). The CDR3 nucleotides are TGTGCCAGCAGTTTCCTCCGGGACAGGGACGTTCCCCTCCACTTT. Amino acids: CASSFLRDRDVPLHF.

V and J are TRBV28 and TRBJ1-6; no firm D call. The CDR3 length is 14 residues. The V gene's germline CDR1 is MDHEN and CDR2 SYDVKM. Trimming took off 2 bases at V and 6 bases at J, with 8 bases between the two ends. CDR3 amino acids: CASSLRAGNSPLHF. In DNA, the CDR3 is TGTGCCAGCAGTTTACGGGCGGGTAATTCACCCCTCCACTTT.

J is TRBJ1-1 and V is TRBV7-9; D remains ambiguous. The V gene's germline CDR1 is SEHNR and CDR2 FQNEAQ (reference sequence). There are 11 residues in the CDR3. Trimming shortened V by 1 base and J by 10 bases, and 7 bases separated the two germline ends. The CDR3 reads CASSLGEGAFF. The CDR3 DNA sequence: TGTGCCAGCAGCTTAGGGGAGGGAGCTTTCTTT.

The chain carries TRBV4-1 and TRBJ2-7, with a tentative D call TRBD1 (5 bases). CDR3 length equals 14 residues. Germline assignment: CDR1 MGHRA and CDR2 YSYEKL. V was pared by 0 bases and J by 2 bases, with 8 bases between. The CDR3: CASSQDPQAYEQYF. CDR3 in DNA: TGCGCCAGCAGCCAAGACCCACAGGCCTACGAGCAGTACTTC.